This TCR beta chain originates from a study of T cells in women clearing cervical HPV infection. Study as a whole: Cases: HPV16-related CIN3 or worse on histology, 2 invasive cancers. Case blood was drawn when the lesion was first found; control blood after infection became undetectable.

This CDR3 spans 14 amino acids. Germline CDR1 SGHRS, CDR2 YFSETQ. The table came from immunoSEQ multiplex PCR; TCRdb's copy has only in-frame clones and leaves some out. The table lists about 48,000 clones. Comment on this clone: The CDR3 end is not reached by the read, which stops 3 residues before it; the germline J gene fills it in.

Sequenced: blood buffy coat. The TCR was taken from a woman between 18 and 75 years old with a cervical HPV16 infection that either progressed to CIN3+ or cleared (not recorded which). The J gene is TRBJ1-2, the V gene TRBV5-1; 8 bases match TRBD1. The CDR3 loop is CASSLEGQVFRYTF. Incomplete CDR3 DNA: TGCGCCAGCAGCTTGGAGGGACAGGTTTTCCGC.